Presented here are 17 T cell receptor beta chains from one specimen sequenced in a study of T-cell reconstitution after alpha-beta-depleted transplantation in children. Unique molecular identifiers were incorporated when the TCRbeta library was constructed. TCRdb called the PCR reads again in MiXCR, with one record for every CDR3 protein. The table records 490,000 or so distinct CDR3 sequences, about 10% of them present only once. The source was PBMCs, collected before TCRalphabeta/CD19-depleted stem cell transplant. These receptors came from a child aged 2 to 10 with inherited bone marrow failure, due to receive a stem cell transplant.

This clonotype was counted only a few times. CDR3 amino acids: CSAGPGGVAGAQETQYF. As DNA, the CDR3 is TGCAGTGCTGGGCCCGGGGGGGTAGCGGGAGCCCAAGAGACCCAGTACTTC. The rearrangement links TRBV20-1 to TRBJ2-5; 9 bases match TRBD2. Germline assignment: CDR1 DFQATT and CDR2 SNEGSKA (reference sequence). The CDR3 totals 17 residues. After removal of 5 bases from V and 1 base from J, the junction contained 14 bases not matched to a gene.

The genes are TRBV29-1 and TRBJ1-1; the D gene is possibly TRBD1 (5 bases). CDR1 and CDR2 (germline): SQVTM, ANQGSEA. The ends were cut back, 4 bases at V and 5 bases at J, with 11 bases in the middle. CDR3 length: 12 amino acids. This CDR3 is CSVADNDTEAFF. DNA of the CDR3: TGCAGCGTTGCGGACAACGATACTGAAGCTTTCTTT. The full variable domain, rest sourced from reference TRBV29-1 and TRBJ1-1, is SAVISQKPSRDICQRGTSLTIQCQVDSQVTMMFWYRQQPGQSLTLIATANQGSEATYESGFVIDKFPISRPNLTFSTLTVSNMSPEDSSIYLCSVADNDTEAFFGQGTRLTVV.

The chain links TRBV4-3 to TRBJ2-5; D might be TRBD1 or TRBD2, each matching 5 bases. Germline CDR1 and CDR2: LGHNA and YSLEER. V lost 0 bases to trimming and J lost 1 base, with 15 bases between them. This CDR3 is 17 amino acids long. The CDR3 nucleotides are TGCGCCAGCAGCCAAGATCTGGGGGACGGGTTCCAAGAGACCCAGTACTTC. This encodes CASSQDLGDGFQETQYF.

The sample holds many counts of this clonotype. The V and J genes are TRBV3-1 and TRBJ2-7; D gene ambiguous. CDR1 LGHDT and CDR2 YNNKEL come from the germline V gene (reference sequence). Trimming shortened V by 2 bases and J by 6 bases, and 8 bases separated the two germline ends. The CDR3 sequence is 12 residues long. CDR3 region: CASSQRLFEQYF. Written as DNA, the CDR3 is TGTGCCAGCAGCCAAAGACTGTTCGAGCAGTACTTC.

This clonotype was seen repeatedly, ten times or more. CDR3 nucleotide sequence: TGTGCCAGCAGCTTAGTGGGCGGATTAACCCAAAACATTCAGTACTTC. Its translation is CASSLVGGLTQNIQYF. The J gene is TRBJ2-4, the V gene TRBV7-2; no firm D call. The CDR3 covers 16 residues. The V gene lost 1 base and the J gene lost 5 bases, with 15 bases spanning the gap. Per germline, CDR1 SGHTA and CDR2 FQGNSA. Using reference TRBV7-2 and TRBJ2-4 for the parts outside the CDR3, the full variable domain is GAGVSQSPSNKVTEKGKDVELRCDPISGHTALYWYRQSLGQGLEFLIYFQGNSAPDKSGLPSDRFSAERTGGSVSTLTIQRTQQEDSAVYLCASSLVGGLTQNIQYFGAGTRLSVL.

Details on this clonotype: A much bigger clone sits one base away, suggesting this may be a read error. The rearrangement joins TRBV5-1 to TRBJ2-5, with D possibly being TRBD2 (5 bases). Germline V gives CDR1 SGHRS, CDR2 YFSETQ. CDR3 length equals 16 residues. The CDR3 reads CASSFRLLEYQETQNF. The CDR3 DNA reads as TGCGCCAGCAGCTTCAGACTATTAGAGTACCAAGAGACCCAGAACTTC. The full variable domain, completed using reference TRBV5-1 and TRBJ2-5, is KAGVTQTPRYLIKTRGQQVTLSCSPISGHRSVSWYQQTPGQGLQFLFEYFSETQRNKGNFPGRFSGRQFSNSRSEMNVSTLELGDSALYLCASSFRLLEYQETQNFGPGTRLLVL.

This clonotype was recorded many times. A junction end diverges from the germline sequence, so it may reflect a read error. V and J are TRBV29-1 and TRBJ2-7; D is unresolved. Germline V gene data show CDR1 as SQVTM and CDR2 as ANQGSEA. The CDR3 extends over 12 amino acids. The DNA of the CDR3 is TGCAGCGTGGAAGCAGGAATAGGCGAGCAGTACTTC. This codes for CSVEAGIGEQYF.

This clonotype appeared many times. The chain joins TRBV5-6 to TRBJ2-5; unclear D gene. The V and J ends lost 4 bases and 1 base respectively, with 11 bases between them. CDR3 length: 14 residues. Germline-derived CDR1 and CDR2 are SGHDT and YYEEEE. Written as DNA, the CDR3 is TGTGCCAGCAGCCTCGGTACCTTCCAAGAGACCCAGTACTTC. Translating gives CASSLGTFQETQYF.

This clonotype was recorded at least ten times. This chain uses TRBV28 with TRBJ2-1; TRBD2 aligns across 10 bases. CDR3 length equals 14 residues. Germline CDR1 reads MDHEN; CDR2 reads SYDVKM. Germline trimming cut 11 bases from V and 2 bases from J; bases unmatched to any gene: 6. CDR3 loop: CAHEAGGPYNEQFF. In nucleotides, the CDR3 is TGTGCCCACGAAGCGGGAGGGCCCTACAATGAGCAGTTCTTC.

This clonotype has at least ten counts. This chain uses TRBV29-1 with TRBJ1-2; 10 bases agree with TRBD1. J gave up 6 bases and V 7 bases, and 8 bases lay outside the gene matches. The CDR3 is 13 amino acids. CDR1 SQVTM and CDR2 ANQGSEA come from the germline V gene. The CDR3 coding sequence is TGCAGCGCAGAACCGACAGGGGGCCATGGCTACACCTTC. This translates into CSAEPTGGHGYTF.

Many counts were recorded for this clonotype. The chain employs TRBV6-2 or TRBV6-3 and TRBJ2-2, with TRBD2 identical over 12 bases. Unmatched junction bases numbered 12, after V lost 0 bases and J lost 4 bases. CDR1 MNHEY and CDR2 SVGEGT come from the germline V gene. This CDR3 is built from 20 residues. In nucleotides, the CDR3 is TGTGCCAGCAGTTACTCGATTCCTCCTTCTAGCGGGAGGGCCACCGGGGAGCTGTTTTTT. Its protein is CASSYSIPPSSGRATGELFF.

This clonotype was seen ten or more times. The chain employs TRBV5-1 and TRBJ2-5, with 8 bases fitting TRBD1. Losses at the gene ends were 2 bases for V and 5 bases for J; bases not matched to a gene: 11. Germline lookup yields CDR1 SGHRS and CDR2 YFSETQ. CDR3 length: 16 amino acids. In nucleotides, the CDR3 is TGCGCCAGCAGCTTTGCCCCTCAGGGGGCGGAGGAGACCCAGTACTTC. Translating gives CASSFAPQGAEETQYF. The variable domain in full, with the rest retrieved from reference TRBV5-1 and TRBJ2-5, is KAGVTQTPRYLIKTRGQQVTLSCSPISGHRSVSWYQQTPGQGLQFLFEYFSETQRNKGNFPGRFSGRQFSNSRSEMNVSTLELGDSALYLCASSFAPQGAEETQYFGPGTRLLVL.

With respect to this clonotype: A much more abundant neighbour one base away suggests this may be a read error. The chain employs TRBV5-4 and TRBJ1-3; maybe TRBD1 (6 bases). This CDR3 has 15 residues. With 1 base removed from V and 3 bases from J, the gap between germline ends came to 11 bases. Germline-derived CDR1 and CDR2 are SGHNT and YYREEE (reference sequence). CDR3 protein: CASSLNRASGNTIYF. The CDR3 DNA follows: TGTGCCAGCAGCTTGAACAGGGCAAGTGGAAACACCATATATTTT. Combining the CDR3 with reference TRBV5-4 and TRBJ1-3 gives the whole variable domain ETGVTQSPTHLIKTRGQQVTLRCSSQSGHNTVSWYQQALGQGPQFIFQYYREEENGRGNFPPRFSGLQFPNYSSELNVNALELDDSALYLCASSLNRASGNTIYFGEGSWLTVV.

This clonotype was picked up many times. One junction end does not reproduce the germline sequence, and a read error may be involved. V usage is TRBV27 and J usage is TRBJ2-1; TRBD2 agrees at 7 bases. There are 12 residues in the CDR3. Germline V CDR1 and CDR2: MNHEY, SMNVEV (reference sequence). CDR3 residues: CASSPRSGRVTF. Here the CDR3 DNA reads TGTGCCAGCAGTCCCCGCTCAGGGAGGGTCACCTTC.

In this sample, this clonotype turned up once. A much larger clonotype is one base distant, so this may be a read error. The CDR3 spells CASSSLGGTSYEQYF. The CDR3, as DNA: TGTGCCAGCAGTTCCCTTGGCGGGACATCCTACGAGCAGTACTTC. This sequence joins TRBV27 and TRBJ2-7; D may correspond to TRBD1 or TRBD2 (6 bases each). The CDR3 runs 15 residues. Between the trimmed V and J ends, which lost 4 bases and 1 base, there was a span of 14 bases. Germline assignment: CDR1 MNHEY and CDR2 SMNVEV (reference sequence).

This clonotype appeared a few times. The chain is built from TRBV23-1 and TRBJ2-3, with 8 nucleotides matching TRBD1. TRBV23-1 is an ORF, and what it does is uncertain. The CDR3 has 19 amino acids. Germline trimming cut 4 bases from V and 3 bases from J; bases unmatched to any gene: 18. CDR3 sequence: CASSPTQETSGGLTDTQYF. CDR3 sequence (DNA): TGCGCCAGCAGTCCGACGCAGGAGACGTCAGGGGGCTTAACAGATACGCAGTATTTT.

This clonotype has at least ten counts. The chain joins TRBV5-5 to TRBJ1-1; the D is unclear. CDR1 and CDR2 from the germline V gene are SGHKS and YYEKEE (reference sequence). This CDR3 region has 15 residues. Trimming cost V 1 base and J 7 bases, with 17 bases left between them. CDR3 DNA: TGTGCCAGCAGCTTGCACCACTTGGCCCCCCTTGAAGCTTTCTTT. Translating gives CASSLHHLAPLEAFF.